Each of the 24 T cell receptor beta chains below was sequenced from the same sample in a study of T cells in Graves' hyperthyroidism and ophthalmopathy. Researchers amplified the TCR beta CDR3 regions from RNA transcripts. The HTBI set primed first-round TCR CDR3 RT-PCR. TCRdb re-called the multiplex PCR reads through MiXCR, storing one row per CDR3 protein. The sample records more than 300,000 distinct CDR3 sequences, roughly 13% being singletons. What was sequenced was blood. These receptors came from a woman aged 18-29 years with Graves' hyperthyroidism.

Ten or more counts support this clonotype. V is TRBV6-2 or TRBV6-3 and J is TRBJ2-1, with 8 bases matching TRBD2. CDR1 MNHEY and CDR2 SVGEGT come from the germline V gene. CDR3 size: 15 residues. V gave up 2 bases and J gave up 4 bases; unmatched junction bases: 4. The CDR3 DNA follows: TGTGCCAGCAGTTACCTGGCGGGAGGATACAATGAGCAGTTCTTC. The encoded protein is CASSYLAGGYNEQFF.

This clonotype appeared many times. The rearrangement joins TRBV12-3 or TRBV12-4 to TRBJ1-6; D gene ambiguous. V was trimmed by 3 bases and J by 10 bases, leaving 13 bases between them. This CDR3 region has 14 residues. The CDR3 reads CASSFGVSGSPLHF. The CDR3 DNA reads as TGTGCCAGCAGTTTTGGGGTATCGGGATCACCCCTCCACTTT.

There are many counts of this clonotype. The chain recombines TRBV27 with TRBJ2-1; 13 nucleotides match TRBD2. This CDR3 has 15 amino acids. J was trimmed by 10 bases and V by 5 bases; bases with no gene match: 8. Germline V CDR1 and CDR2: MNHEY, SMNVEV (reference sequence). CDR3 sequence: CASSPQTSGRSEQFF. The DNA for the CDR3 is TGTGCCAGCAGTCCCCAGACTAGCGGGAGGAGCGAGCAGTTCTTC.

This clonotype appeared many times. This sequence joins TRBV15 and TRBJ2-7, with 7 positions matching TRBD1. Per germline, CDR1 LNHNV and CDR2 YYDKDF (reference sequence). The CDR3 extends over 14 amino acids. V trimming: 3 bases; J trimming: 5 bases; junction bases outside the gene matches: 7. The chain's CDR3 is CATSRILTGDEQYF. CDR3 nucleotide sequence: TGTGCCACCAGCAGGATATTAACAGGGGACGAGCAGTACTTC.

This clonotype was seen a handful of times. The V and J genes are TRBV19 and TRBJ2-2; D call uncertain. The CDR3 sequence is 11 residues long. Germline values: CDR1 LNHDA, CDR2 SQIVND (reference sequence). V was pared by 7 bases and J by 6 bases, with 6 bases between. The CDR3 reads CASIWAGELFF. The CDR3 nucleotides are TGTGCCAGTATATGGGCCGGGGAGCTGTTTTTT.

Worth noting for this clonotype: One junction end does not reproduce the germline sequence, and a read error may be involved. CDR3 coding DNA: TGTGCCAACAGCCCCACTAGCGGACGTACCTACGAGCAGTACTTC. This sequence encodes CANSPTSGRTYEQYF. The rearrangement joins TRBV5-4 to TRBJ2-7; 8 positions agree with TRBD2. CDR3 length: 15 residues. The germline V gene encodes CDR1 SGHNT and CDR2 YYREEE (reference sequence).

The chain employs TRBV19 and TRBJ2-7; a weak D match, TRBD1 (5 bases). The CDR3 spans 13 residues. With 3 bases removed from V and 2 bases from J, the gap between germline ends came to 8 bases. Germline loops: CDR1 LNHDA, CDR2 SQIVND (reference sequence). The CDR3, as DNA: TGTGCCAGTAGTATCGACAGTCCCTACGAGCAGTACTTC. Amino acid sequence: CASSIDSPYEQYF.

In its sample, this clonotype was seen a few times. DNA of the CDR3: TGCAGTGCTACCCCAACTAGCGGGGGAGTGCAGTACTTC. Translation gives CSATPTSGGVQYF. The genes are TRBV20-1 and TRBJ2-7, with TRBD2 identical over 11 bases. CDR1 and CDR2 from the germline V gene are DFQATT and SNEGSKA (reference sequence). The CDR3 consists of 13 residues. V shed 4 bases and J 9 bases; nucleotides not matched to a gene: 8.

V usage is TRBV28 and J usage is TRBJ2-5; 13 bases line up with TRBD2. V was clipped by 5 bases and J by 12 bases; unmatched bases: 18. The CDR3 is 17 amino acids. CDR1 and CDR2 (germline): MDHEN, SYDVKM. For the CDR3, the DNA is TGTGCCAGCAGTCCCCGGACTAGCGGGAGACGTTTTTCTCGGGAGTACTTC. This gives the protein CASSPRTSGRRFSREYF.

This clonotype was observed many times. The genes are TRBV7-2 and TRBJ2-7; TRBD2 matches 11 bases. The CDR3 is 14 amino acids. The V and J ends lost 5 bases and 6 bases, in that order; junction bases with no gene match: 6. Germline V CDR1 and CDR2: SGHTA, FQGNSA. The CDR3 DNA is TGTGCCAGCAGCCCCCCCCTAGCGGGAGGCGAGCAGTACTTC. Its protein product is CASSPPLAGGEQYF.

This clonotype has a handful of counts. A much larger clone differs from this one at a single base, so this may be a read error. The chain joins TRBV6-2 or TRBV6-3 to TRBJ2-7; D is unresolved. This CDR3 is 14 amino acids long. The germline CDR1 and CDR2 sequences are MNHEY and SVGEGT. The V end lost 2 bases, the J end lost 5 bases, and 13 bases lay between the germline ends. The CDR3, as DNA: TGTGCCAGCAGTTACGACCGATCTTCCCACGAGCAGTACTTC. Residues: CASSYDRSSHEQYF.

There are many counts of this clonotype. The CDR3 bases are TGTGCCAGCGAGGCGGGAGGGTCGGGCAATCAGCCCCAGCATTTT. Translating it yields CASEAGGSGNQPQHF. J is TRBJ1-5 and V is TRBV6-1; unclear D gene. Germline CDR1 and CDR2: MNHNS and SASEGT. This CDR3 spans 15 amino acids. The germline V and J ends were trimmed by 8 bases and 2 bases, with 16 bases remaining between them.

In its sample, this clonotype was seen once. The junction and the germline gene differ at one end; a read error may be behind it. This sequence joins TRBV7-2 and TRBJ1-1; D ambiguous. The CDR3 sequence is 12 residues long. CDR1 and CDR2 from the germline V gene are SGHTA and FQGNSA. DNA for the CDR3: TGTGCCAGCAGCTTACGGACGACTGGAGCTTCCTTT. Translating it yields CASSLRTTGASF.

This clonotype was found many times. This rearrangement joins TRBV28 to TRBJ2-1; no firm D call. CDR3 size: 15 residues. V shed 2 bases and J shed 7 bases, with 15 bases lying between them. Germline V gene sequence: CDR1 MDHEN, CDR2 SYDVKM. This CDR3 reads CASSLLDLGRNEQFF. CDR3 sequence (DNA): TGTGCCAGCAGTTTACTTGATCTCGGTCGTAATGAGCAGTTCTTC.

This clonotype was counted ten times or more. This chain links TRBV3-1 with TRBJ1-1, with 11 positions matching TRBD1. V shed 4 bases, J shed 11 bases, and the junction held 12 bases outside the gene matches. Germline CDR1 is LGHDT and CDR2 is YNNKEL (reference sequence). The CDR3 sequence is 15 residues long. The CDR3 DNA is TGTGCCAGCAGCCCCGGACAGGGGGCGTCGGTGGGTGCTTTCTTT. Amino acids: CASSPGQGASVGAFF.

This clonotype has only a few counts. This CDR3 reads CAISESGGSYEQFF. Written as DNA, the CDR3 is TGTGCCATCAGTGAGTCTGGCGGTTCCTACGAGCAGTTCTTC. The genes are TRBV10-3 and TRBJ2-7; no definite D call. TRBJ2-1 matches the DNA end more closely, so the J call is doubtful. This CDR3 spans 14 amino acids. Germline CDR1 ENHRY, CDR2 SYGVKD.

Turning to this clonotype: Given a much more abundant clone one base away, this may be a read error. The chain employs TRBV20-1 and TRBJ2-2; maybe TRBD2 (6 bases). This CDR3 region has 15 residues. In germline, CDR1 is DFQATT, CDR2 SNEGSKA (reference sequence). The CDR3 DNA sequence: TGCAGTGCTGAGAACGGGGAGTCGAACACCGGGGGGCTGTTTTTT. Translated, it gives CSAENGESNTGGLFF.

This clonotype was observed at least ten times. The chain is built from TRBV5-1 and TRBJ1-1; D perhaps matches TRBD1 (5 bases). Trimming cost V 4 bases and J 0 bases, with 13 bases left between them. From germline, CDR1 is SGHRS and CDR2 YFSETQ. The CDR3 has 15 residues. CDR3 sequence (DNA): TGCGCCAGCAGCCCCCGGGACGGAATGAACACTGAAGCTTTCTTT. This codes for CASSPRDGMNTEAFF.

This clonotype was counted many times. The J gene is TRBJ2-2, the V gene TRBV5-1; TRBD1 matches at 8 bases. Trimming at V came to 0 bases and at J to 3 bases, leaving 4 bases not matched to a gene. Germline V gene data show CDR1 as SGHRS and CDR2 as YFSETQ. The CDR3 loop spans 16 amino acids. For the CDR3, the DNA is TGCGCCAGCAGCTTGGAGTCAGGGGGCTACACCGGGGAGCTGTTTTTT. It codes for CASSLESGGYTGELFF.

This clonotype was seen many times. This rearrangement joins TRBV20-1 to TRBJ1-1; D gene uncertain. The CDR3 length is 11 residues. CDR1 DFQATT and CDR2 SNEGSKA come from the germline V gene (reference sequence). Trimming removed 1 base from V and 7 bases from J, with 7 bases in between. The CDR3 loop reads CSARVGGEAFF. The DNA for the CDR3 is TGCAGTGCTAGAGTCGGCGGTGAAGCTTTCTTT.

This clonotype was seen ten or more times. The CDR3 is CASSLVSGGVNYGYTF. In nucleotides, the CDR3 is TGCGCCAGCAGCCTCGTCTCAGGGGGCGTTAACTATGGCTACACCTTC. This rearrangement joins TRBV4-1 to TRBJ1-2; 8 positions agree with TRBD1. J lost 1 base, V lost 4 bases, and 8 bases had no gene match. The CDR3 has 16 residues. Germline CDR1 and CDR2: MGHRA and YSYEKL.

This clonotype was detected ten times or more. This chain joins TRBV12-5 and TRBJ1-1, with D unresolved. This CDR3 comprises 13 residues. V was shortened by 7 bases and J by 6 bases, with 15 bases between the two germline ends. Germline CDR1 reads LGHNT; CDR2 reads FRNRAP. The CDR3 loop reads CASADSSYAEAFF. CDR3 nucleotides: TGTGCTAGTGCCGACTCAAGTTACGCTGAAGCTTTCTTT.

About this clonotype itself: One junction end does not reproduce the germline sequence, and a read error may be involved. V gene TRBV7-6 combines with J gene TRBJ2-1; a weak D match, TRBD1 (5 bases). CDR1 and CDR2 from the germline V gene are SGHVS and FNYEAQ. The CDR3 has 15 amino acids. CDR3: CASSLDGASHNEQFF. The CDR3 coding sequence is TGTGCCAGCAGCTTAGATGGGGCCTCCCACAATGAGCAGTTCTTC.

This clonotype showed up just a few times. The chain couples TRBV9 to TRBJ2-4; 8 bases are a match to TRBD2. In germline, CDR1 is SGDLS, CDR2 YYNGEE. The CDR3 loop spans 13 amino acids. Trimming took 5 bases from V and 9 from J; bases not matched to a gene: 7. The CDR3 DNA follows: TGTGCCAGCAGTACCGACGGGGGGGTCATTCAGTACTTC. Amino acids: CASSTDGGVIQYF.